A single T cell receptor (beta chain) is shown here with its context. Its antigen remains undetermined. Base-call qualities are not available, and no considerably larger clone is one nucleotide away. Receptor libraries were prepared by the immunoSEQ multiplex PCR assay. The multiplex PCR relied on a mix of 60 forward primers for TCR Vbeta segments and 13 reverse primers for TCR Jbeta segments. The CDR3 region of rearranged TCR beta genes was amplified from genomic DNA with a multiplex PCR assay. The Illumina HiSeq System was used to sequence the amplified TCR beta libraries as 87-base-pair reads. From the authors' description of their analysis: A later analysis counted approximately 84 million unique TCR beta chains across the 550 to 700 repertoires, and around 9.9 million of these chains were shared by at least two donors. A nearest-neighbor algorithm error-corrected the raw reads and collapsed the reads into unique sequences, merging closely related sequences to remove PCR and sequencing errors. CDR3 sequences were aligned to IMGT reference sequences to assign V, D and J gene segments. For a sequence to be retained, a match of at least six nucleotides to both a V gene segment and a J gene segment was required. Rearrangements were classified as productive when the CDR3 lacked stop codons and remained in frame with V and J, and all other rearrangements were classified as non-productive. Following IMGT convention, CDR3 was defined as the stretch from the second conserved V-encoded cysteine up to the conserved J-encoded phenylalanine. Sequences without an unambiguous match to a single V gene segment were excluded from the earlier analysis of about 640 of the donors. An earlier analysis of a few hundred of the donors classified V segments as functional when productive rearrangements were above 56.7% and as segregating when the standard deviation between donors was above 5%. A statistical classification framework was built to diagnose cytomegalovirus status from the catalog of TCR beta chain sequences. A later analysis assigned V and J genes by comparing TCR nucleotide sequences with IMGT/GENE-DB human TR gene sequences. The TCRdist pipeline was used in a later analysis to assign CDR3 sequences and most-parsimonious VDJ recombination scenarios. A later analysis defined each TCR beta chain by its CDR3 amino acid sequence plus V-gene family, and excluded reads lacking a unique V-gene family. As a way to deal with suspected cross-contamination and a sequencing artifact, a later analysis dropped roughly 600 nucleotide sequences that were highly shared and had low generation probability. In a later analysis, a clonal expansion index for each public chain was calculated from normalized within-repertoire ranks of inferred template counts. In a later analysis, generation probabilities were computed using a VDJ recombination model fitted to out-of-frame rearrangements, and the results were checked against IGoR. In a later analysis, hypergeometric tests were used to score TCR-TCR, TCR-HLA and TCR-CMV co-occurrence, with a repertoire-size bias correction applied to TCR pairs. In a later analysis, false discovery rates were estimated by permuting HLA or CMV assignments 20 times. In a later analysis, co-occurring TCRs were grouped using DBSCAN, and TCRdist sequence similarity was added for clustering within HLA-allele-positive subsets. Co-occurrence clustering excluded repertoires with fewer than 30,000 or more than 120,000 public chains, plus five with anomalous nucleotide sharing. Sourced from immuneACCESS, this table was stored by TCRdb with only in-frame sequences that have V and J called. A share of the clones is absent; for the studies checked, an unresolved V gene accounts for under half, and the remainder has no known explanation. V and J calls and clone size are as listed in that table; D and trimming were resolved from the DNA. This sample comprises 130,000 to 150,000 clones, 78% of them detected only once. The top ten constitute 2% to 3% of the sample.

This specimen belongs to a study of cytomegalovirus exposure and HLA in healthy donors (dated by TCRdb to 2017 to 2019). About the study as a whole: According to an earlier analysis of a few hundred of the donors, some 180 million T cells yielded some 110 million unique TCR beta sequences and approximately 300 Gb of sequence data. Both class I and class II loci were covered by HLA typing, at four-digit resolution. The T cell repertoires of 666 subjects were profiled by immunosequencing and related to cytomegalovirus serostatus. Across some 400 genotyped donors of the cohort, an average of about 200,000 unique TCR beta nucleotide sequences per donor were sequenced, and 15% to 20% of those sequences were non-productive. To predict cytomegalovirus infection status, the study brought together high-throughput TCR immunosequencing, statistical association of individual TCRs with disease status, and machine learning. The aim of the study was to test whether cataloging public T cell receptors could identify signatures of past pathogen exposure. To study patterns of TCR occurrence, a later analysis re-analyzed previously published TCR beta repertoires from 666 donors and added high-resolution HLA genotyping. Typing coverage differed by locus: A, B, C, DRB1 and DQB1 were typed in about 629-640 donors, DQA1 in roughly 500, DPA1 in some 600, and DPB1 in 450 to 490. Alongside the repertoire data, information on donor age, sex, ethnicity and CMV serostatus was compiled. Of the 300 to 400 genotyped donors, about 80% fell in the genetic ancestry cluster associated with self-reported Caucasian donors. About 280 gigabases of sequencing data and roughly 80 million unique TCR sequences made up an early release that covered several hundred HLA-typed donors. All discovery cohort repertoires had been generated using a single sequencing platform. Along with the roughly 670-subject first cohort, a separate validation cohort of approximately 110 different subjects was used. To decide whether each TCR beta V gene segment behaved as functional or pseudogenic, an earlier analysis of approximately 620 of the donors relied on high-throughput TCR beta sequencing. Four or five DR-DQ haplotypes were treated as single units for association and clustering because of strong linkage in the cohort. In the later analysis, no new phenotypic data were used to find candidate immune exposures; instead, reliance was placed on TCR beta sequences and their occurrence across donors. A later genetic analysis used genome-wide SNP genotypes for about 65% of the 666 donors, treating that subset as a discovery cohort. Beyond this particular receptor, the publication reports: The earlier analysis of 450 to 700 of the donors excluded over 15 rarely observed V segments, including chromosome 9 orphons, because counts were too low. In a later analysis, several top co-occurrence clusters were reported to appear linked to parvovirus B19, influenza, CMV and Epstein-Barr virus. The classifier was reported to diagnose cytomegalovirus status with high specificity and sensitivity in both the original and validation cohorts. While some public TCRs were present in many individuals, most TCR sequences turned up only very rarely across donors. Correlated functional status among segregating V segments might be attributable to linkage disequilibrium, but an unknown experimental factor could not be ruled out. CMV serostatus was the only immune exposure information available for the cohort. Compared with the roughly 700-donor mean, donors in an Asian-associated ancestry cluster had fewer N-insertions in productive TCRs, according to a later genetic analysis. Compared with equally common non-associated chains, HLA-associated TCR beta chains in a later analysis were more clonally expanded and had lower generation probabilities. In a later analysis, about 17,000 TCR beta sequences were associated with specific HLA alleles at a false discovery rate of 0.05. In the study, some 160 TCR beta chains were listed as associated with cytomegalovirus. According to a later analysis, TCR association rates differed among HLA loci, with DRB1 alleles showing the most associated TCRs and HLA-C alleles showing the fewest. The sequencing pipeline was judged likely to have produced a cluster of highly shared sequence variants as a technical artifact. Because the 87-base-pair reads could not distinguish some IMGT-functional V segments, including TRBV6-2 and TRBV6-3, those segments were excluded. A further reported finding was that TCR beta sequences accurately predicted the HLA-A and HLA-B alleles for most subjects in the first cohort. In this cohort, only TCR beta chains were sequenced, and detectable features were limited by the absence of alpha or paired-chain data. A later genetic analysis associated a missense DCLRE1C variant with V-gene and J-gene trimming of TCR beta chains, and an independent cohort replicated the association. In vitro tests confirmed that a few of the cytomegalovirus-associated TCR beta chains recognize cytomegalovirus antigens. Broadly in line with IMGT annotations, most TCR beta V segments showed up in productive rearrangements about 90% or about 30% of the time in an earlier analysis of around 600 of the donors. Strong co-occurrence of HLA alleles, especially DR and DQ, made assigning TCR associations to individual alleles difficult. A later analysis found that most CMV-associated TCR beta chains appeared HLA-restricted, with HLA associations seemingly driven largely by CMV exposure. Because HLA typing was unavailable for some donors at each locus, only the typed subset was used in association tests. The authors suggested that the approach could potentially be generalized to other disease states and immunological phenotypes. Presence/absence analyses assumed roughly uniform sequencing depth across donors, an assumption that may not hold.

The cohort comprised approximately 700 healthy bone marrow donors. Cohort members were all nominally healthy when sampled, although unrecorded immune exposures were likely present. The donor was CMV seropositive and belonged to the group of 250 to 300 seropositive cohort members. A peripheral blood sample was provided by each donor, and peripheral blood mononuclear cells were used for TCR beta sequencing. The Qiagen DNeasy Blood Extraction Kit was used to extract genomic DNA from the blood cell samples. The V end loses 6 bases and the J end loses 4 bases, and a stretch of 10 bases separates them. Reading from cysteine to phenylalanine, the CDR3 counts 14 amino acids. Kept here is only the CDR3 DNA, which spans 42 bases and is read in frame from base 1. CDR1 MNHNY and CDR2 SVGAGI are derived from the germline V gene (reference sequence).

This chain is built from TRBV6-6 and TRBJ2-6; the D gene is perhaps TRBD2, on 5 matching bases. The sequence came from a woman between 18 and 29 years old in good health and CMV-seropositive. Sequenced material: PBMCs. The sequenced DNA is TGTGCCAGCAGGGATCCGGGAGGGGCCAACGTCCTGACTTTC. Protein translation: CASRDPGGANVLTF.